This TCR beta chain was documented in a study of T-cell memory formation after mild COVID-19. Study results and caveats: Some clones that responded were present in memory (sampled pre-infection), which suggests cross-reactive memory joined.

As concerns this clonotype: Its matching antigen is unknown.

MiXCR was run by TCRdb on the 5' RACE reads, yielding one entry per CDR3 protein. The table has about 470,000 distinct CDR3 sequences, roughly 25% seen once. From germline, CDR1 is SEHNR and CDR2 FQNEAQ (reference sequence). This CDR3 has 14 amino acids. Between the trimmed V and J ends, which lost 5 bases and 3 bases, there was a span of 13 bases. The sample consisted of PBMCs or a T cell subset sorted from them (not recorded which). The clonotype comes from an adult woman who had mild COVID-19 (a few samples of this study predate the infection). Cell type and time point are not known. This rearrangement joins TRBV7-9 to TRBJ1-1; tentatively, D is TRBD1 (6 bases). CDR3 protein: CASSPTQGYTEAFF. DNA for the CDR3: TGTGCCAGCAGCCCCACGCAGGGGTACACTGAAGCTTTCTTT. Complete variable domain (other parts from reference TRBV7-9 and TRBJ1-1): DTGVSQNPRHKITKRGQNVTFRCDPISEHNRLYWYRQTLGQGPEFLTYFQNEAQLEKSRLLSDRFSAERPKGSFSTLEIQRTEQGDSAMYLCASSPTQGYTEAFFGQGTRLTVV.